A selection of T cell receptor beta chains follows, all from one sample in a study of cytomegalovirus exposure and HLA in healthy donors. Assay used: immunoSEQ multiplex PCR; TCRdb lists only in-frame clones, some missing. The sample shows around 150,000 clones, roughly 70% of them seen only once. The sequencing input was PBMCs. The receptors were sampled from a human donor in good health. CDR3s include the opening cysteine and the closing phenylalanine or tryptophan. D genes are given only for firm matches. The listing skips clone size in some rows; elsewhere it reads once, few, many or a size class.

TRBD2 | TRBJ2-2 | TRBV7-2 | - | TGTGCCAGCAGCCGCGGACTAGCGGGAGCCGGGGAGCTGTTTTTT | CASSRGLAGAGELFF
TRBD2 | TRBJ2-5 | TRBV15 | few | TGTGCCACCAGCAGTAGACTAGCGGGAAGTGAGACCCAGTACTTC | CATSSRLAGSETQYF
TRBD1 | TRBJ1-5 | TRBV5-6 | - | TGTGCCAGCAGCTTGGGACAGGGAGTCGGTCAGCCCCAGCATTTT | CASSLGQGVGQPQHF
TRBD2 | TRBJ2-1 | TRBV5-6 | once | TGTGCCAGCAGCTCCGGGACTAGCAGGGGTGAGCAGTTCTTC | CASSSGTSRGEQFF
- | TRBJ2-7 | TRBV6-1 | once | TGTGCCAGCAGCCTCAAACAGGGATGGGACTACGAGCAGTACTTC | CASSLKQGWDYEQYF
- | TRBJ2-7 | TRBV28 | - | TGTGCCAGCAGTTTAAGGGGCGAGCAGTACTTC | CASSLRGEQYF
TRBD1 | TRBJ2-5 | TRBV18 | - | TGTGCCAGCTCACCAGGACAGGGGGCCTCGAGAGAGACCCAGTACTTC | CASSPGQGASRETQYF
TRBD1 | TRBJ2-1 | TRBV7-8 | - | TGTGCCAGCAGCAGACACAGGGGGCAAGCCTACAATGAGCAGTTCTTC | CASSRHRGQAYNEQFF
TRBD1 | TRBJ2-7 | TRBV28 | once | TGTGCCAGCAGTCTTCGACAGGGAGTTTTGTGGGGGCCGCAGTACTTC | CASSLRQGVLWGPQYF
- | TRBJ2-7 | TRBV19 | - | TGTGCCAGTAGTCAAGGGGCAGGGGTCGAGCAGTACTTC | CASSQGAGVEQYF
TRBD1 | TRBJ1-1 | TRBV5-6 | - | TGTGCCAGCAGCGATGCAGGGGGCATGAACACTGAAGCTTTCTTT | CASSDAGGMNTEAFF
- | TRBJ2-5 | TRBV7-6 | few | TGTGCCAGCAGCCCGCGACCCGGGGAGACCCAGTACTTC | CASSPRPGETQYF
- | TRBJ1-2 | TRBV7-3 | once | TGTGCCAGCAGCTTGGACAGTTACGATGGCTACACCTTC | CASSLDSYDGYTF
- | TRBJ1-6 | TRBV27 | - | TGTGCCAGCAGTTTAAAGGGAGCTCCTAATTCACCCCTCCACTTT | CASSLKGAPNSPLHF
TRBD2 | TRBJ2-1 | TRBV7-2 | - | TGTGCCAGCAGCTTACGGGAGGTTACCAATGAGCAGTTCTTC | CASSLREVTNEQFF
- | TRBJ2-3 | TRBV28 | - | TGTGCCAGCAGCTATCCCACTGGGGGCCCTACAGATACGCAGTATTTT | CASSYPTGGPTDTQYF
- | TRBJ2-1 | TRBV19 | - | TGTGCCAGTAGTGTCCCCACCTACAATGAGCAGTTCTTC | CASSVPTYNEQFF
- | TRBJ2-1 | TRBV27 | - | TGTGCCAGCAGTTTCTTAGACAGGACCTACTACAATGAGCAGTTCTTC | CASSFLDRTYYNEQFF
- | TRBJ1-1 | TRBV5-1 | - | TGCGCCAGCAGCTTGGGGCGGAGAACGGTGAACACTGAAGCTTTCTTT | CASSLGRRTVNTEAFF
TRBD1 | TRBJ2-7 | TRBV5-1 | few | TGCGCCAGCAGCCCAGGGGGACGTTTGGGCGAGCAGTACTTC | CASSPGGRLGEQYF
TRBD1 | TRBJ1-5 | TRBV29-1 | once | TGCAGCGTTGAAACAGGGGGTGGTCAGCCCCAGCATTTT | CSVETGGGQPQHF
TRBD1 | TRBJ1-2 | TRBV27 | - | TGTGCCAGCAGTTTATCGAGGGTGCTAGGGGGCGATTATGGCTACACCTTC | CASSLSRVLGGDYGYTF